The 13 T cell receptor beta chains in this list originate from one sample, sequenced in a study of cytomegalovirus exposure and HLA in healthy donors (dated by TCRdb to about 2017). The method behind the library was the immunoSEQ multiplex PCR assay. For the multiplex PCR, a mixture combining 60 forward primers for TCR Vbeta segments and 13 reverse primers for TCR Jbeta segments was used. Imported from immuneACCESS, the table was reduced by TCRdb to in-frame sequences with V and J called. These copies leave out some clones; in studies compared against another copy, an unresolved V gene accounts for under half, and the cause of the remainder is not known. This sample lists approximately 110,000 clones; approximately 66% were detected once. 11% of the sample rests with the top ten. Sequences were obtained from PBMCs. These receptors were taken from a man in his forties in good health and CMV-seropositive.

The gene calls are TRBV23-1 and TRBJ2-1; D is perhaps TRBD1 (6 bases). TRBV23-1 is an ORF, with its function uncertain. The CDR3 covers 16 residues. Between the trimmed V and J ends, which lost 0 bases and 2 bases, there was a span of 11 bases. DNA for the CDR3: TGCGCCAGCAGTCAATCGAAACAGGGACCCTACAATGAGCAGTTCTTC. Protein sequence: CASSQSKQGPYNEQFF.

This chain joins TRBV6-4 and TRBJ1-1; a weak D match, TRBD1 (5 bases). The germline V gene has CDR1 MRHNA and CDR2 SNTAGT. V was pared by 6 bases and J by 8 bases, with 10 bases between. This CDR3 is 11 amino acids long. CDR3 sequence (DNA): TGTGCCAGCAGCCCGGGACTAGAAGCTTTCTTT. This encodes CASSPGLEAFF.

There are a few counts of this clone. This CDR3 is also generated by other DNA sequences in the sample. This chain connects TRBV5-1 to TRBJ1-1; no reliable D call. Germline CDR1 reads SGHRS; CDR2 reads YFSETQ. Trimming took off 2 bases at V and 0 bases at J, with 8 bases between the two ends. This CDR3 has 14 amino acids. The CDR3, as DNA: TGCGCCAGCAGCTTTGGTCAGTTGAACACTGAAGCTTTCTTT. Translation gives CASSFGQLNTEAFF.

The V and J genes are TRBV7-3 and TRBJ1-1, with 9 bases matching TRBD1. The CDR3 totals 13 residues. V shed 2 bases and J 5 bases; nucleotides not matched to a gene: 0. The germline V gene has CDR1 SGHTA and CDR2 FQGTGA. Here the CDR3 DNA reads TGTGCCAGCAGCTTAGGACAGGGGACTGAAGCTTTCTTT. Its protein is CASSLGQGTEAFF.

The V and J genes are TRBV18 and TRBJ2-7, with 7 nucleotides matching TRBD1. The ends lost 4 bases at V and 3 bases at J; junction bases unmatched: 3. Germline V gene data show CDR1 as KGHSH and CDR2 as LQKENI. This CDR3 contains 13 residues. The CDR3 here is CASSLGQDYEQYF. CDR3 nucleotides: TGTGCCAGCTCACTAGGACAGGACTACGAGCAGTACTTC.

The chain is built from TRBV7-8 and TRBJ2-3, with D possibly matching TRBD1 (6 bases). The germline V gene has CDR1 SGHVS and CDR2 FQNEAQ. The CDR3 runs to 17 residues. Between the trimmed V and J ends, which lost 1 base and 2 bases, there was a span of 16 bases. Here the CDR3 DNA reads TGTGCCAGCAGCTTAGATCGTGGGGGCGTAATCACAGATACGCAGTATTTT. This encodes CASSLDRGGVITDTQYF.

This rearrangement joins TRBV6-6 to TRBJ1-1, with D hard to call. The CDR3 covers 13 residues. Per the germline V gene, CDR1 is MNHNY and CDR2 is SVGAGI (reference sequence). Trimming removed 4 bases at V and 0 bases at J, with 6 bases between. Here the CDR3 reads CASSSTMNTEAFF. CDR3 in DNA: TGTGCCAGCAGTTCCACAATGAACACTGAAGCTTTCTTT.

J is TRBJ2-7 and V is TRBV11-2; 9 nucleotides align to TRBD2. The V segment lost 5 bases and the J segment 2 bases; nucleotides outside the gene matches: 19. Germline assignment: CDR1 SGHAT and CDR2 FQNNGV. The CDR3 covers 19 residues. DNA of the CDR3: TGTGCCAGCAGCCTCGCCCGGTCGCGGCTAGCGGGATGGCCCTACGAGCAGTACTTC. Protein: CASSLARSRLAGWPYEQYF.

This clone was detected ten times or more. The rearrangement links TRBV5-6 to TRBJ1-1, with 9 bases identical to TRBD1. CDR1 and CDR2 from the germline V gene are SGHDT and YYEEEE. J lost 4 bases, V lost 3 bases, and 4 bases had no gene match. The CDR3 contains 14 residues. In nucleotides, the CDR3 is TGTGCCAGCAGCTACTTGGACAGGGGCACTGAAGCTTTCTTT. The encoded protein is CASSYLDRGTEAFF.

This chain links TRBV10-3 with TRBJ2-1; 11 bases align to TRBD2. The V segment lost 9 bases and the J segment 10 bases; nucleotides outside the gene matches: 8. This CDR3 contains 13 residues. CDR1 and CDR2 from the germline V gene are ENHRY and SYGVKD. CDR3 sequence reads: CAMATSGTREQFF. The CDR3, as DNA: TGTGCCATGGCGACTAGCGGGACTAGAGAGCAGTTCTTC.

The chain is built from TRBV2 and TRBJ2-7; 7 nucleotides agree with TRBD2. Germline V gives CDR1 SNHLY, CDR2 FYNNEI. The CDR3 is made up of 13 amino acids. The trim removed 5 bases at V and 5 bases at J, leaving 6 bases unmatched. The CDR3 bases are TGTGCCAGCAGTCCCCCCGGGGGGAACGAGCAGTACTTC. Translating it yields CASSPPGGNEQYF.

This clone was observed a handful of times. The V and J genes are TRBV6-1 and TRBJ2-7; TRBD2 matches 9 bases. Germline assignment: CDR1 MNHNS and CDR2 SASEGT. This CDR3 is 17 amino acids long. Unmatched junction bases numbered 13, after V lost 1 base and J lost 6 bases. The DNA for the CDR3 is TGTGCCAGCAGTGAAGAGTCGTTGCGGCGGGAGGGCCTCGAGCAGTACTTC. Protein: CASSEESLRREGLEQYF.

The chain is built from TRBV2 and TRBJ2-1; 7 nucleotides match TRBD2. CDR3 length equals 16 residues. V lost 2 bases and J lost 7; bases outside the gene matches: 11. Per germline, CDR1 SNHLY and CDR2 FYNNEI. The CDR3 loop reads CASSEFGGSGANEQFF. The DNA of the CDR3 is TGTGCCAGCAGTGAATTCGGCGGGAGTGGGGCAAATGAGCAGTTCTTC. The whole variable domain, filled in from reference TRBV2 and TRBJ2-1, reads EPEVTQTPSHQVTQMGQEVILRCVPISNHLYFYWYRQILGQKVEFLVSFYNNEISEKSEIFDDQFSVERPDGSNFTLKIRSTKLEDSAMYFCASSEFGGSGANEQFFGPGTRLTVL.